The 25 T cell receptor beta chains below were found in one sample sequenced in a study of OX40 agonist ivuxolimab in advanced cancers. The assay was immunoSEQ multiplex PCR, and TCRdb's table has in-frame clones only and misses some. The sample shows approximately 90,000 clones, approximately 85% of them seen only once. This specimen consisted of CD4+ or CD8+ T cells sorted from blood, obtained in a trial of the OX40 agonist ivuxolimab. These receptor sequences come from an adult with an advanced solid tumor such as melanoma, head and neck, liver or kidney cancer.

This chain uses TRBV4-3 with TRBJ2-6, with D perhaps TRBD1 (7 bases). Trimming cost V 4 bases and J 2 bases, with 12 bases left between them. The CDR3 has 16 amino acids. Germline V gene sequence: CDR1 LGHNA, CDR2 YSLEER. CDR3 in amino acids: CASSPGDSTGANVLTF. The CDR3 bases are TGCGCCAGCAGCCCGGGGGACAGTACTGGGGCCAACGTCCTGACTTTC.

There are a few counts of this clone. This chain links TRBV7-2 with TRBJ2-4; D is uncertain. The J call is in doubt because the DNA end fits TRBJ2-1 better. The germline V gene has CDR1 SGHTA and CDR2 FQGNSA. This CDR3 is built from 12 residues. The CDR3 protein is CASSFPGEPQFF. The DNA of the CDR3 is TGTGCCAGCAGCTTTCCTGGAGAGCCCCAGTTCTTC.

V and J are TRBV11-3 and TRBJ2-1, with D maybe TRBD1 (5 bases). The V end lost 1 base, the J end lost 1 base, and 14 bases lay between the germline ends. The CDR3 is made up of 17 amino acids. Germline V CDR1 and CDR2: SGHNT, YENEEA. Here the CDR3 reads CASSLVAGLGSYNEQFF. CDR3 nucleotide sequence: TGTGCCAGCAGCTTAGTTGCAGGGCTGGGTTCCTACAATGAGCAGTTCTTC.

The V gene is TRBV6-6, the J gene TRBJ1-2, with D uncertain. CDR1 and CDR2 (germline): MNHNY, SVGAGI (reference sequence). Trimming took off 7 bases at V and 2 bases at J, with 14 bases between the two ends. CDR3 length: 14 residues. The CDR3 sequence: CASIQGWGNYGYTF. The CDR3 region has the DNA TGTGCCAGCATCCAAGGTTGGGGAAACTATGGCTACACCTTC.

This sequence joins TRBV28 and TRBJ1-4, with D unresolved. The CDR3 is 15 residues long. Trimming pared 5 bases from V and 0 bases from J, leaving 10 bases between. CDR1 is MDHEN, CDR2 SYDVKM, per germline. CDR3: CASSPPGATNEKLFF. The CDR3 nucleotides are TGTGCCAGCAGTCCCCCCGGTGCAACTAATGAAAAACTGTTTTTT.

The chain joins TRBV9 to TRBJ2-1; tentative D call: TRBD1 (5 bases). From germline, CDR1 is SGDLS and CDR2 YYNGEE. The CDR3 contains 19 residues. With 3 bases removed from V and 0 bases from J, the gap between germline ends came to 22 bases. The CDR3 spells CASSDPTKTVRSSYNEQFF. For the CDR3, the DNA is TGTGCCAGCAGCGACCCCACCAAGACAGTACGAAGCTCCTACAATGAGCAGTTCTTC.

CDR3 nucleotides: TGCACCAGCAGCCAAGATGACAATTCACCCCTCCACTTT. Protein: CTSSQDDNSPLHF. V and J are TRBV1 and TRBJ1-6. TRBV1 corresponds to a pseudogene. The length of the CDR3 is 13 residues.

The chain is built from TRBV7-6 and TRBJ2-3, with D unclear. The CDR3 is 13 residues long. V lost 2 bases, J lost 8 bases, and 11 bases lay in between. Germline-derived CDR1 and CDR2 are SGHVS and FNYEAQ. The CDR3 nucleotides are TGTGCCAGCAGCTTAATGGTCGGGCGTACGCAGTATTTT. It encodes CASSLMVGRTQYF.

This chain joins TRBV7-2 and TRBJ2-5, with 9 bases that match TRBD1. Germline CDR1 and CDR2: SGHTA and FQGNSA. The CDR3 extends over 15 amino acids. V lost 5 bases and J lost 2; bases outside the gene matches: 6. CDR3 loop: CASSEPGQGQETQYF. In nucleotides, the CDR3 is TGTGCCAGCAGCGAGCCGGGACAGGGACAAGAGACCCAGTACTTC. The complete variable domain, with remaining parts taken from reference TRBV7-2 and TRBJ2-5, reads GAGVSQSPSNKVTEKGKDVELRCDPISGHTALYWYRQSLGQGLEFLIYFQGNSAPDKSGLPSDRFSAERTGGSVSTLTIQRTQQEDSAVYLCASSEPGQGQETQYFGPGTRLLVL.

The V gene is TRBV7-9, the J gene TRBJ2-2; 7 bases fit TRBD2. Germline CDR1 SEHNR, CDR2 FQNEAQ (reference sequence). V trimming: 1 base; J trimming: 6 bases; junction bases outside the gene matches: 5. The CDR3 sequence is 15 residues long. The CDR3 DNA is TGTGCCAGCAGCTTAGTGGCGGGAGTCCCCGGGGAGCTGTTTTTT. Translation: CASSLVAGVPGELFF.

CDR3 loop: CASRVGGVNSPLHF. CDR3 in DNA: TGTGCCAGCAGGGTCGGGGGGGTTAATTCACCCCTCCACTTT. This chain uses TRBV7-9 with TRBJ1-6; D is possibly TRBD1 (5 bases). V was shortened by 6 bases and J by 6 bases, with 12 bases between the two germline ends. The CDR3 is made up of 14 amino acids. Germline-derived CDR1 and CDR2 are SEHNR and FQNEAQ (reference sequence).

The rearrangement links TRBV4-3 to TRBJ1-1; possible D gene TRBD1, 6 bases. Germline V gene sequence: CDR1 LGHNA, CDR2 YSLEER. V lost 7 bases to trimming and J lost 2 bases, with 17 bases between them. CDR3 length: 15 amino acids. The CDR3 region has the DNA TGCGCCAGCATCCCGCGAGGGGGGCGAAACACTGAAGCTTTCTTT. Its protein is CASIPRGGRNTEAFF.

J is TRBJ1-4 and V is TRBV2; tentative D call: TRBD1 (5 bases). Germline V CDR1 and CDR2: SNHLY, FYNNEI. The CDR3 runs to 13 residues. Trimming removed 4 bases from V and 5 bases from J, with 8 bases in between. CDR3: CASSGDDNEKLFF. The CDR3 nucleotides are TGTGCCAGCAGTGGGGACGACAATGAAAAACTGTTTTTT.

The CDR3 DNA reads as TGTGCCAGCAGCGCCGCGGACAGACCGGCAACAAACATTCAGTACTTC. Its translation is CASSAADRPATNIQYF. The chain is built from TRBV7-9 and TRBJ2-4, with D maybe TRBD1 (6 bases). Germline V gene lookup returns CDR1 SEHNR and CDR2 FQNEAQ (reference sequence). There are 16 residues in the CDR3. The V end lost 5 bases, the J end lost 6 bases, and 20 bases lay between the germline ends.

This clone has more than one count but fewer than ten. The genes are TRBV18 and TRBJ2-2; D unresolved. V was shortened by 5 bases and J by 0 bases, with 10 bases between the two germline ends. CDR3 length: 15 residues. The germline V gene has CDR1 KGHSH and CDR2 LQKENI. CDR3 sequence (DNA): TGTGCCAGCTCATTCACTGCGACGAACACCGGGGAGCTGTTTTTT. Encoded protein: CASSFTATNTGELFF.

This chain uses TRBV9 with TRBJ2-3; D uncertain. Germline lookup yields CDR1 SGDLS and CDR2 YYNGEE. Trimming left V 4 bases short and J 0 bases short, with 12 bases between. The CDR3 totals 15 residues. The CDR3 protein is CASSPVLTSTDTQYF. CDR3 in DNA: TGTGCCAGCAGCCCGGTACTAACTAGCACAGATACGCAGTATTTT.

This clone was detected only once. The rearrangement links TRBV2 to TRBJ2-3; D call uncertain. This CDR3 has 12 amino acids. Germline assignment: CDR1 SNHLY and CDR2 FYNNEI. V was shortened by 9 bases and J by 6 bases, with 13 bases between the two germline ends. The CDR3 DNA reads TGTGCCAGTACTGACTTTGGGGATACGCAGTATTTT. Translated, it gives CASTDFGDTQYF.

The chain has TRBV11-3 and TRBJ2-1, with D perhaps being TRBD1 or TRBD2 (5 bases each). This CDR3 spans 17 amino acids. V dropped 1 base and J dropped 10 bases, with 23 bases sitting between them. From germline, CDR1 is SGHNT and CDR2 YENEEA. The CDR3 DNA reads TGTGCCAGCAGCTTAGCCCCAGGACTGGGGCGGCACGGAGAGCAGTTCTTC. Translating gives CASSLAPGLGRHGEQFF.

The genes are TRBV2 and TRBJ2-1; 9 positions match TRBD2. Trimming removed 1 base from V and 6 bases from J; junction bases left unmatched: 4. The length of the CDR3 is 15 residues. CDR1 and CDR2 from the germline V gene are SNHLY and FYNNEI. Written as DNA, the CDR3 is TGTGCCAGCAGTGAAGAGGTAGCGGGAGTCAATGAGCAGTTCTTC. This gives the protein CASSEEVAGVNEQFF.

In this sample, this clone turned up a few times. The rearrangement uses TRBV4-3 and TRBJ2-1; 11 positions agree with TRBD2. Germline V lookup: CDR1 LGHNA, CDR2 YSLEER. The CDR3 consists of 21 residues. V lost 2 bases to trimming and J lost 0 bases; unmatched junction nucleotides: 15. CDR3 sequence (DNA): TGCGCCAGCAGCCAAACCTTGGGGACTAGCGGAATGTATAGCTCCTACAATGAGCAGTTCTTC. It specifies CASSQTLGTSGMYSSYNEQFF.

The V gene is TRBV28, the J gene TRBJ2-5, with TRBD1 matching over 9 bases. Germline V gives CDR1 MDHEN, CDR2 SYDVKM. V trimming: 6 bases; J trimming: 5 bases; junction bases outside the gene matches: 7. The length of the CDR3 is 14 residues. The CDR3 reads CASSAGTGMETQYF. The CDR3 DNA reads as TGTGCCAGCAGCGCCGGGACAGGGATGGAGACCCAGTACTTC.

This chain connects TRBV2 to TRBJ1-4; D possibly corresponds to TRBD1 (6 bases). This CDR3 region has 15 residues. Trimming removed 6 bases from V and 6 bases from J, with 17 bases in between. The germline gives CDR1 SNHLY, CDR2 FYNNEI. This CDR3 is CASRGGAGTYEKLFF. In DNA, the CDR3 is TGTGCCAGCAGGGGGGGAGCCGGGACATATGAAAAACTGTTTTTT.

Here the CDR3 reads CASSFYGTALYEQYF. CDR3 DNA: TGTGCCAGCAGCTTCTACGGGACAGCTCTCTACGAGCAGTACTTC. J is TRBJ2-7 and V is TRBV7-2, with 7 bases that match TRBD1. The J segment lost 3 bases and the V segment lost 3 bases, leaving 8 bases of the junction unmatched. The length of the CDR3 is 15 residues. Germline V gives CDR1 SGHTA, CDR2 FQGNSA. Complete variable domain (other parts from reference TRBV7-2 and TRBJ2-7): GAGVSQSPSNKVTEKGKDVELRCDPISGHTALYWYRQSLGQGLEFLIYFQGNSAPDKSGLPSDRFSAERTGGSVSTLTIQRTQQEDSAVYLCASSFYGTALYEQYFGPGTRLTVT.

The rearrangement joins TRBV6-4 to TRBJ1-4; no clear D. The germline gives CDR1 MRHNA, CDR2 SNTAGT. With 0 bases removed from V and 2 bases from J, the gap between germline ends came to 4 bases. This CDR3 region has 14 residues. CDR3 bases: TGTGCCAGCAGTGACTCGAGGACTAATGAAAAACTGTTTTTT. Translation: CASSDSRTNEKLFF.

The genes are TRBV6-6 and TRBJ2-7; maybe TRBD2 (5 bases). The germline V gene encodes CDR1 MNHNY and CDR2 SVGAGI (reference sequence). V was clipped by 5 bases and J by 5 bases, with 13 bases between them. The CDR3 length is 13 residues. The CDR3 is CASSAWTVNEQYF. The CDR3 coding sequence is TGTGCCAGCAGTGCCTGGACTGTAAACGAGCAGTACTTC.